Listed below are T cell receptor beta chains from one sample, sequenced in a study of T cells in Graves' hyperthyroidism and ophthalmopathy. TCRdb used MiXCR to reprocess the multiplex PCR reads, holding one entry per CDR3 protein. The table includes 500,000 to 750,000 distinct CDR3 sequences, under 60% detected once. Sequencing used peripheral blood or thyroid tissue (not recorded which). These receptor sequences come from a woman between 18 and 29 years old with Graves' hyperthyroidism. Each CDR3 is given with its conserved first and last residue. Fields, in order: clone size, V gene, J gene, D gene, CDR3 DNA, CDR3 protein. The D gene is left open where the match is weak. Where a row states a size, it is once, few, many or the class of an expanded clone; other rows omit it.

clone_size: many
v_call: TRBV5-1
j_call: TRBJ1-4
d_call: TRBD1
cdr3_nt: TGCGCCAGCAGCGGCGGGACAGCTAATGAAAAACTGTTTTTT
cdr3_aa: CASSGGTANEKLFF

clone_size: once
v_call: TRBV7-6
j_call: TRBJ1-4
d_call: .
cdr3_nt: TGTGCCAGCAGCCCTCGGATAGCGGGAGAAGGGTTTTTT
cdr3_aa: CASSPRIAGEGFF

clone_size: once
v_call: TRBV29-1
j_call: TRBJ2-2
d_call: TRBD1
cdr3_nt: TGCAGCGTCAGACAGGGTTCCGGGGAGCTGTTTTTT
cdr3_aa: CSVRQGSGELFF

clone_size: .
v_call: TRBV29-1
j_call: TRBJ1-2
d_call: .
cdr3_nt: TGCAGCGGTGCGAGGAGTGGGGCGTCTTATGGCTACACCTTC
cdr3_aa: CSGARSGASYGYTF

clone_size: many
v_call: TRBV6-1
j_call: TRBJ1-6
d_call: .
cdr3_nt: TGTGCCAGCGGGCAGAATCCGCCCCTCCACTTT
cdr3_aa: CASGQNPPLHF

clone_size: few
v_call: TRBV20-1
j_call: TRBJ1-2
d_call: .
cdr3_nt: TGCAGTGCTAGTCCGGGAGGGCGGCCTAACTATGGCTACACCTTC
cdr3_aa: CSASPGGRPNYGYTF

clone_size: many
v_call: TRBV20-1
j_call: TRBJ2-5
d_call: .
cdr3_nt: TGCAGTGCTAGAGTCGTTTGGGGGCCGGAGACCCAGTACTTC
cdr3_aa: CSARVVWGPETQYF

clone_size: many
v_call: TRBV20-1
j_call: TRBJ1-5
d_call: TRBD1
cdr3_nt: TGCAGTGCTAGACCCCACCGGGACAGGGTAGATCAGCCCCAGCATTTT
cdr3_aa: CSARPHRDRVDQPQHF

clone_size: .
v_call: TRBV20-1
j_call: TRBJ1-1
d_call: TRBD1
cdr3_nt: TGCAGTGCTAGAGACTCCGGGACAGCTAATGAAGCTTTCTTT
cdr3_aa: CSARDSGTANEAFF

clone_size: .
v_call: TRBV5-1
j_call: TRBJ1-5
d_call: TRBD1
cdr3_nt: TGCGCCAGCAGCTTGGTCCCAAGGACAGGGGGTCCCCAGCATTTT
cdr3_aa: CASSLVPRTGGPQHF

clone_size: many
v_call: TRBV28
j_call: TRBJ1-2
d_call: TRBD1
cdr3_nt: TGTGCCAGCAGCCTCGACAGGGGTGTAGGTGGCTACACCTTC
cdr3_aa: CASSLDRGVGGYTF

clone_size: .
v_call: TRBV5-4
j_call: TRBJ2-5
d_call: .
cdr3_nt: TGTGCCTTCACTGACCAGTACTTC
cdr3_aa: CAFTDQYF

clone_size: .
v_call: TRBV18
j_call: TRBJ2-7
d_call: TRBD1
cdr3_nt: TGTGCCAGCTCACCAAGACAGGGCAGGCCCTACGAGCAGTACTTC
cdr3_aa: CASSPRQGRPYEQYF

clone_size: many
v_call: TRBV30
j_call: TRBJ1-2
d_call: .
cdr3_nt: TGTGCCTGGACTCTAAAGGGCGGCTATGGCTACACCTTC
cdr3_aa: CAWTLKGGYGYTF

clone_size: few
v_call: TRBV11-2
j_call: TRBJ1-1
d_call: TRBD1
cdr3_nt: TGTGCCAGCAGCTCAGTCAGGGGACAGGGGTTGGGTGAAGCTTTCTTT
cdr3_aa: CASSSVRGQGLGEAFF

clone_size: many
v_call: TRBV30
j_call: TRBJ1-5
d_call: .
cdr3_nt: TGTGCCTGGAGTGTCGGGACCGGTAATCAGCCCCAGCATTTT
cdr3_aa: CAWSVGTGNQPQHF

clone_size: few
v_call: TRBV19
j_call: TRBJ2-3
d_call: .
cdr3_nt: TGTGCCAGTAGTATTGGTTCGGCGGGGCGCACAGATACGCAGTATTTT
cdr3_aa: CASSIGSAGRTDTQYF

clone_size: .
v_call: TRBV2
j_call: TRBJ1-2
d_call: TRBD1
cdr3_nt: TGTGCCAGCAACCCCGGGACAGCGCAATATGGCTACACCTTC
cdr3_aa: CASNPGTAQYGYTF

clone_size: many
v_call: TRBV4-3
j_call: TRBJ2-7
d_call: TRBD2
cdr3_nt: TGCGCCAGCAGCCAAGACCTGTCGCAGCGGGGATCCTACGAGCAGTACTTC
cdr3_aa: CASSQDLSQRGSYEQYF

clone_size: .
v_call: TRBV7-9
j_call: TRBJ1-3
d_call: .
cdr3_nt: TGTGCCAGCAGCTCCGGACAGGGAAACACCATATATTTT
cdr3_aa: CASSSGQGNTIYF

clone_size: .
v_call: TRBV7-3
j_call: TRBJ2-1
d_call: .
cdr3_nt: TGTGCCAGCAGCTTGGATGCTAGCTCCTACAATGAGCAGTTCTTC
cdr3_aa: CASSLDASSYNEQFF

clone_size: many
v_call: TRBV5-5
j_call: TRBJ1-1
d_call: .
cdr3_nt: TGTGCCAGCAGCCCGATTGATCGGGTGGCTGAAGCTTTCTTT
cdr3_aa: CASSPIDRVAEAFF

clone_size: once
v_call: TRBV11-2
j_call: TRBJ2-5
d_call: .
cdr3_nt: TGTGCCTGGAGTGTAGGAGGGGGAGATGTAAAGACCCAGTACTTC
cdr3_aa: CAWSVGGGDVKTQYF

clone_size: .
v_call: TRBV24-1
j_call: TRBJ2-5
d_call: .
cdr3_nt: TGTGCCACCAGTGAAGGTCAGAACCAAGAGACCCAGTACTTC
cdr3_aa: CATSEGQNQETQYF

clone_size: .
v_call: TRBV5-6
j_call: TRBJ1-1
d_call: .
cdr3_nt: TGTGCCAGCAGTCCTGCCCGGGGTTGGGACACTGAAGCTTTCTTT
cdr3_aa: CASSPARGWDTEAFF

clone_size: many
v_call: TRBV29-1
j_call: TRBJ1-2
d_call: .
cdr3_nt: TGCAGCGTCGCTGAGGGGAGAGGCTACACCTTC
cdr3_aa: CSVAEGRGYTF

clone_size: .
v_call: TRBV11-1
j_call: TRBJ1-6
d_call: TRBD1
cdr3_nt: TGTGCCAGCAGTGCTAGAGGGCTACAGGGGGATAATTCACCCCTCCACTTT
cdr3_aa: CASSARGLQGDNSPLHF

clone_size: .
v_call: TRBV29-1
j_call: TRBJ1-1
d_call: .
cdr3_nt: TGCAGCGTTGAAGGGACAGATTCAGGGGCTTTCTTT
cdr3_aa: CSVEGTDSGAFF

clone_size: .
v_call: TRBV9
j_call: TRBJ2-2
d_call: .
cdr3_nt: TGTGCCAGCAGCCCCAGTCTGTCCGGGGAGCTGTTTTTT
cdr3_aa: CASSPSLSGELFF

clone_size: once
v_call: TRBV5-1
j_call: TRBJ2-3
d_call: .
cdr3_nt: TGCGCCAGCAGCTTGCGGGACATCACAGATGCGCAGTATTTT
cdr3_aa: CASSLRDITDAQYF

clone_size: many
v_call: TRBV13
j_call: TRBJ1-1
d_call: .
cdr3_nt: TGTGCCAGCAGCTTAGCCGGGACGATCTCTACTGAAGCTTTCTTT
cdr3_aa: CASSLAGTISTEAFF

clone_size: many
v_call: TRBV20-1
j_call: TRBJ1-4
d_call: .
cdr3_nt: TGCAGTGCTAGGCGCTTAACGGGTGAAAAACTGTTTTTT
cdr3_aa: CSARRLTGEKLFF

clone_size: .
v_call: TRBV29-1
j_call: TRBJ2-5
d_call: .
cdr3_nt: TGCATCATCCAGGGAGAAGAGACCCAGTACTTC
cdr3_aa: CIIQGEETQYF

clone_size: many
v_call: TRBV5-4
j_call: TRBJ2-7
d_call: .
cdr3_nt: TGTGCCAGCAGCTTGAGTGGCGCGGGCGAGCAGTACTTC
cdr3_aa: CASSLSGAGEQYF

clone_size: many
v_call: TRBV18
j_call: TRBJ1-3
d_call: .
cdr3_nt: TGTGCCAGCTCACCGGGCAACTCTGGAAACACCATATATTTT
cdr3_aa: CASSPGNSGNTIYF

clone_size: .
v_call: TRBV7-9
j_call: TRBJ2-7
d_call: TRBD1
cdr3_nt: TGTGCCAGCGGTCAGGGGCAGGGGGTTTACGAGCAGTACTTC
cdr3_aa: CASGQGQGVYEQYF

clone_size: once
v_call: TRBV2
j_call: TRBJ1-1
d_call: .
cdr3_nt: TGTGCCAGTTCACAAGCGGATGACACTGAAGCTTTCTTT
cdr3_aa: CASSQADDTEAFF

clone_size: .
v_call: TRBV6-5
j_call: TRBJ1-4
d_call: .
cdr3_nt: TGTGCCAGCAGCCCCCCCAACGAGAGGGGTTCTCGGGAAAAACTGTTTTTT
cdr3_aa: CASSPPNERGSREKLFF

clone_size: .
v_call: TRBV7-2
j_call: TRBJ2-7
d_call: TRBD2
cdr3_nt: TGTGCCAGCAGCTTATGGCGGGAGGGCAACGAGCAGTACTTC
cdr3_aa: CASSLWREGNEQYF

clone_size: many
v_call: TRBV5-1
j_call: TRBJ2-2
d_call: .
cdr3_nt: TGCGCCAGCAGCCTAAACAAGGACGGTGGTACCGGGGAGCTGTTTTTT
cdr3_aa: CASSLNKDGGTGELFF

clone_size: .
v_call: TRBV2
j_call: TRBJ2-7
d_call: .
cdr3_nt: TGTGCCAGCAGCCCCGACCGACGCAATGAGCAGTACTTC
cdr3_aa: CASSPDRRNEQYF

clone_size: many
v_call: TRBV5-1
j_call: TRBJ2-7
d_call: .
cdr3_nt: TGCGCCAGCAGCTTCGCTGGGAGCTCCTACGAGCAGTACTTC
cdr3_aa: CASSFAGSSYEQYF

clone_size: .
v_call: TRBV15
j_call: TRBJ1-2
d_call: .
cdr3_nt: TGTGCCACCAGCAGGTCTGACTCCTTCAACTATGGCTACACCTTC
cdr3_aa: CATSRSDSFNYGYTF

clone_size: many
v_call: TRBV20-1
j_call: TRBJ1-5
d_call: .
cdr3_nt: TGCAGTGCTCCCTTCACAGGGAGCAGGACAAGGGGAGGCAATCAGCCCCAGCATTTT
cdr3_aa: CSAPFTGSRTRGGNQPQHF

clone_size: few
v_call: TRBV12-3/TRBV12-4
j_call: TRBJ2-5
d_call: TRBD2
cdr3_nt: TGTGCCAGCAGTTGGGGACTAGCGGGAGCCCCGGGGGAGACCCAGTACTTC
cdr3_aa: CASSWGLAGAPGETQYF

clone_size: .
v_call: TRBV7-6
j_call: TRBJ2-1
d_call: .
cdr3_nt: TGTGCCAGTGGGGGGTTTGGTAGCGCTTACAATGAGCAGTTCTTC
cdr3_aa: CASGGFGSAYNEQFF

clone_size: .
v_call: TRBV11-2
j_call: TRBJ1-1
d_call: .
cdr3_nt: TGTGCCAGCAGCTTTCCTTGGGGGTCCCCTGAAGCTTTCTTT
cdr3_aa: CASSFPWGSPEAFF

clone_size: many
v_call: TRBV7-9
j_call: TRBJ1-2
d_call: .
cdr3_nt: TGTGCCAGCAGCTCCCCTCGTTTGGGGAGCTATGGCTACACCTTC
cdr3_aa: CASSSPRLGSYGYTF

clone_size: .
v_call: TRBV29-1
j_call: TRBJ1-3
d_call: .
cdr3_nt: TGCAGCGTTGAAGATCTCGGAAACACCATATATTTT
cdr3_aa: CSVEDLGNTIYF